The present TCR beta chain was sequenced within a study of T cell responses to AZD1222 COVID-19 vaccine. Study results and caveats: Spike-specific TCR breadth and depth were elevated following two AZD1222 doses. Repertoires were sampled only after the peak T cell response. At baseline, seropositivity was found in only 5 to 7 AZD1222 recipients.

The V end lost 6 bases, the J end lost 7 bases, and 18 bases lay between the germline ends. This CDR3 is 14 amino acids long. The germline gives CDR1 MNHEY, CDR2 SVGAGI. Assay used: immunoSEQ multiplex PCR; TCRdb lists only in-frame clones, some missing. This table holds 120,000 or so clones, about 94% found once. Concerning this clone itself: Its matching antigen is unknown.

The sample consisted of peripheral blood, taken 28 days after the second AZD1222 dose. V and J are TRBV6-5 and TRBJ1-2, with D unresolved. The receptor was isolated from an adult who received the AZD1222 COVID-19 vaccine. CDR3 sequence: CASSPPDWWGGYTF. In nucleotides, the CDR3 is TGTGCCAGCAGCCCCCCAGATTGGTGGGGTGGCTACACCTTC.